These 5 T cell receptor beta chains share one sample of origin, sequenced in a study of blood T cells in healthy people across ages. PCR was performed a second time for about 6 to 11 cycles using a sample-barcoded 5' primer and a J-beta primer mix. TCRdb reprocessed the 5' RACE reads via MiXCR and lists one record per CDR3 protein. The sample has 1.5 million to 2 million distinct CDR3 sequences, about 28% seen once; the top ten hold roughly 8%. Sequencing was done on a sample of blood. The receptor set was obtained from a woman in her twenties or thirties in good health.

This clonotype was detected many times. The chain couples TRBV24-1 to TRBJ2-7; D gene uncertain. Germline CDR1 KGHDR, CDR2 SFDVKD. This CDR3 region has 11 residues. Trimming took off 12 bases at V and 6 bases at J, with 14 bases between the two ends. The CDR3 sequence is CASARGGEQYF. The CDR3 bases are TGTGCCTCCGCCCGCGGCGGCGAGCAGTACTTC.

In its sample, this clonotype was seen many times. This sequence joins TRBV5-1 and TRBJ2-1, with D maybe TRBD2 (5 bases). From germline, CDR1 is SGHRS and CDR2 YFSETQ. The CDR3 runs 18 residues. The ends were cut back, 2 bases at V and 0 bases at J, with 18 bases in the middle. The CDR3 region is CASSLVPTPGSSYNEQFF. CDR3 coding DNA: TGCGCCAGCAGCTTAGTCCCTACCCCGGGGAGCTCCTACAATGAGCAGTTCTTC. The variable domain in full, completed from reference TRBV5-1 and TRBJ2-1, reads KAGVTQTPRYLIKTRGQQVTLSCSPISGHRSVSWYQQTPGQGLQFLFEYFSETQRNKGNFPGRFSGRQFSNSRSEMNVSTLELGDSALYLCASSLVPTPGSSYNEQFFGPGTRLTVL.

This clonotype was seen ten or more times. CDR3 protein: CSELGRVYEQYF. The CDR3 bases are TGCAGCGAGTTGGGCAGAGTCTACGAGCAGTACTTC. V is TRBV29-1 and J is TRBJ2-7; D unclear. Looked up from germline, CDR1 is SQVTM and CDR2 is ANQGSEA. V lost 7 bases to trimming and J lost 3 bases, with 13 bases between them. This CDR3 has 12 residues.

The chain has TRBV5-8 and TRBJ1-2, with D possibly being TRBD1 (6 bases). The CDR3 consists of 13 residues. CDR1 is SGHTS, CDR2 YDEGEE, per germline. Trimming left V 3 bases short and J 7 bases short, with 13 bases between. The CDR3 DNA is TGTGCCAGCAGCTCGTACCAGGGGTTTGGCTACACCTTC. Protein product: CASSSYQGFGYTF.

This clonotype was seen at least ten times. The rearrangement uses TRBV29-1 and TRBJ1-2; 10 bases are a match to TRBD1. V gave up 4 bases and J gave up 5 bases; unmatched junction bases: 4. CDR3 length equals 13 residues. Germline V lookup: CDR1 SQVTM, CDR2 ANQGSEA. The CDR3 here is CSVVGTGVYGYTF. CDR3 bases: TGCAGCGTTGTGGGGACAGGGGTATATGGCTACACCTTC.